Shown below are 5 T cell receptor beta chains from a single sample sequenced in a study of T cell repertoires in cytomegalovirus infection. These TCRs are of unknown antigen specificity. A single record per CDR3 protein comes from TCRdb applying MiXCR to the reads. Of approximately 500,000 distinct CDR3 sequences in the sample, roughly 34% were seen once. The source material was cultured PBMCs, sampled from culture after CMV antigen stimulation. These receptors originate from a human donor in good health (CMV status not recorded). Some clones in this sample may be carry-over from other donors' samples.

The chain has TRBV6-6 and TRBJ2-2; 7 bases are a match to TRBD1. Germline CDR1 MNHNY, CDR2 SVGAGI (reference sequence). Trimming cost V 1 base and J 4 bases; bases outside gene matches: 3. This CDR3 has 15 amino acids. The CDR3 DNA reads TGTGCCAGCAGTTACTGGGGACAGACCACCGGGGAGCTGTTTTTT. Its translation: CASSYWGQTTGELFF.

This clonotype showed up just a few times. The chain links TRBV10-3 to TRBJ2-7; 11 nucleotides line up with TRBD2. The length of the CDR3 is 13 residues. J lost 0 bases, V lost 10 bases, and 2 bases had no gene match. Looked up from germline, CDR1 is ENHRY and CDR2 is SYGVKD. CDR3 region: CATGTSGSYEQYV. Written as DNA, the CDR3 is TGTGCCACCGGGACTAGCGGCTCCTACGAGCAGTACGTC.

The chain recombines TRBV11-2 with TRBJ2-1; TRBD2 matches 13 bases. The V and J ends lost 5 bases and 9 bases, in that order; junction bases with no gene match: 10. CDR1 SGHAT and CDR2 FQNNGV come from the germline V gene. The length of the CDR3 is 16 residues. CDR3 DNA sequence: TGTGCCAGCAGCCCGGGGACTAGCGGGACTATGGTTGAGCAGTTCTTC. This gives the protein CASSPGTSGTMVEQFF.

In this sample, this clonotype turned up many times. The rearrangement links TRBV7-2 to TRBJ2-5; D is perhaps TRBD1 or TRBD2 (5 bases each). CDR3 size: 16 residues. Per germline, CDR1 SGHTA and CDR2 FQGNSA. Trimming shortened V by 3 bases and J by 2 bases, and 16 bases separated the two germline ends. The DNA for the CDR3 is TGTGCCAGCAGCTTGGACAAAACCTGGGGGCAAGAGACCCAGTACTTC. Protein product: CASSLDKTWGQETQYF.

The chain links TRBV25-1 to TRBJ2-3; TRBD2 agrees at 9 bases. With 3 bases clipped from V and 4 bases from J, the junction kept 20 bases outside the gene matches. The CDR3 contains 20 residues. The germline V gene has CDR1 MGHDK and CDR2 SYGVNS. The CDR3 DNA is TGTGCCAGCAGTGATGCGGGTAGGGGGGCGGGAGGGCCATTCGCAGATACGCAGTATTTT. Encoded protein: CASSDAGRGAGGPFADTQYF.